This T cell receptor (beta chain) came from a study of blood T cell repertoires in COVID-19. In the study overall: PBMCs, B-cell-depleted T cells, or T cells were the source of the cDNA or gDNA that made up the material.

Participants, 18 to 89 years old, spanned more than 20 US areas. Participant reports of clinical history set cohort assignment. Within 2 weeks of study entry, exposed participants had contacted a PCR-confirmed or clinician-diagnosed COVID-19 case. The CDR3 spans 14 residues. The V end was cut by 5 bases, the J end by 5 bases, with 10 bases between. Germline lookup yields CDR1 SNHLY and CDR2 FYNNEI. Here immunoSEQ multiplex PCR was the method, and the copy in TCRdb shows in-frame clones only, minus some. This table holds under 450,000 clones, approximately 89% found once. Sequencing used PBMCs or T cells enriched from blood (not recorded which). This chain joins TRBV2 and TRBJ1-6; D is unclear. The receptor was isolated from a woman aged 40 to 49 who had been exposed to COVID-19. The CDR3 DNA follows: TGTGCCAGCAGTTTAGCCGTCCATAATTCACCCCTCCACTTT. Its translation: CASSLAVHNSPLHF.